This T cell receptor beta chain was recovered during a study of CD8 T cells in ankylosing spondylitis. Study-wide findings and caveats: Roughly eight highly homologous variants made up a TCR beta motif, and this motif appeared characteristic of ankylosing spondylitis blood.

On this clonotype itself: The antigen is unknown.

Trimming removed 5 bases from V and 4 bases from J, with 12 bases in between. The CDR3 is 13 residues long. In making TCR beta libraries, quantitative 5'-RACE with molecular barcodes was used. TCRdb ran MiXCR on the 5' RACE reads and lists one entry per CDR3 protein. Of around 890,000 distinct CDR3 sequences in the sample, around 11% were seen once. The sample consisted of blood, either unsorted or a sorted T cell fraction (not recorded which). The J gene is TRBJ2-7, the V gene TRBV12-3 or TRBV12-4, with D perhaps TRBD1 (5 bases). The TCR sequence derives from a male donor with ankylosing spondylitis. The CDR3 bases are TGTGCCAGCAGTAGCCAGGGCTGGTACGAGCAGTACTTC. Translated: CASSSQGWYEQYF.